This entry describes one T cell receptor beta chain. The antigen is not known. TCRdb processed the reads anew with MiXCR; each CDR3 protein has one entry. The sample carries hundreds of thousands of distinct CDR3 sequences, 8% to 10% recorded once. This sample stems from a study of T cell repertoires in cytomegalovirus infection. Whole-study context: CMV infection together with matching HLA type was indicated by public TCR beta signatures. Study-level findings and limits: There were HLA-C-restricted CMV-specific TCR beta clonotypes dominating the ex vivo response. The cumulative frequency of public TCR beta families distinguished individuals who carried CMV together with the relevant HLA.

The CDR3 sequence is 12 residues long. V was clipped by 5 bases and J by 7 bases, with 11 bases between them. The germline V gene has CDR1 LGHNA and CDR2 YNFKEQ. What was sequenced was PBMCs. The chain combines TRBV4-2 with TRBJ1-1, with D maybe TRBD1 (5 bases). The origin of this receptor is a human donor in good health (CMV status not recorded). Some clones in this sample may be carry-over from other donors' samples. The CDR3, as DNA: TGTGCCAGCAGCTCCATTCAGGGTGAAGCTTTCTTT. Translating it yields CASSSIQGEAFF.